One TCR beta chain is described in this entry. The CDR3 sequence is 14 residues long. Germline loops: CDR1 SGHDT, CDR2 YYEEEE. V was pared by 3 bases and J by 3 bases, with 5 bases of the junction left unmatched. Per the study methods: Filtering differed for immunoSEQ, which gave only junction sequences without quality scores. Only in-frame clones appear in the TCRdb table, and some are missing; sequencing was by immunoSEQ multiplex PCR. The V and J calls and clone size are taken from that table; D and trimming were inferred from the DNA. The profile shows about 120,000 clones, roughly two thirds of them singletons. This specimen comes from a study of shared clonotypes between healthy human individuals. Overall study context: Donors were two women and three men aged 18 to 49.

The donor population consisted of healthy HIV-negative adults with no recent acute infections or vaccinations. Each sample came from a Caucasian adult donor living in Nashville, Tennessee. This rearrangement joins TRBV5-6 to TRBJ2-7, with 8 bases that match TRBD2. This clonotype was obtained from a woman in her 30s in good health. The sample was memory CD8+ T cells sorted from blood. Subset given: CD45RO+ cells pooled with CCR7-negative TemRA cells. For the CDR3, the DNA is TGTGCCAGCAGCTGGGGGACTAGTTTCTACGAGCAGTACTTC. Translation: CASSWGTSFYEQYF.